Listed below are T cell receptor beta chains from one sample, sequenced in a study of T cell responses to AZD1222 COVID-19 vaccine. Assay used: immunoSEQ multiplex PCR; TCRdb lists only in-frame clones, some missing. The sample yields roughly 6,100 clones, around 87% seen once. The material sequenced was peripheral blood, taken 28 days after the second AZD1222 dose. The origin of the receptors is an adult who received the AZD1222 COVID-19 vaccine. Each CDR3 is given with its conserved first and last residue. Fields, in order: clone size, D gene, V gene, J gene, CDR3 DNA, CDR3 protein. D genes are given only for firm matches. Clone size is not always given. Where it is, it says once, few, many or a class for expanded clones.

>few|NA|TRBV5-1|TRBJ1-2
TGCGCCAGCAGCTTTCAGGCCCAATATGGCTACACCTTC
CASSFQAQYGYTF
>once|NA|TRBV29-1|TRBJ2-7
TGCAGCGTCGGACTGACTAGCTCCTACGAGCAGTACTTC
CSVGLTSSYEQYF
>NA|NA|TRBV28|TRBJ2-7
TGTGCCAGCAGAAACCAGGGCTACGAGCAGTACTTC
CASRNQGYEQYF
>NA|NA|TRBV18|TRBJ2-1
TGTGCCAGCTCACCCCAAGGCTCCTACAATGAGCAGTTCTTC
CASSPQGSYNEQFF
>NA|TRBD1|TRBV7-2|TRBJ2-5
TGTGCCAGCAGCCCGGGACAGGCAGAGACCCAGTACTTC
CASSPGQAETQYF
>NA|NA|TRBV9|TRBJ1-2
TGTGCCAGCAGCGGACCCCCGGCAGGGATCTATGGCTACACCTTC
CASSGPPAGIYGYTF
>NA|NA|TRBV25-1|TRBJ1-1
TGTGCCAGCACACACCCCGGAAGTGAAGCTTTCTTT
CASTHPGSEAFF
>NA|NA|TRBV7-9|TRBJ1-3
TGTGCCAGCAGCTTAAGGCCGGGGGGATATCAGAACACCATATATTTT
CASSLRPGGYQNTIYF
>NA|NA|TRBV18|TRBJ1-4
TGTGCCAGCTCACCTGGTCGTGCGACTAATGAAAAACTGTTTTTT
CASSPGRATNEKLFF
>once|TRBD2|TRBV5-1|TRBJ2-3
TGCGCCAGCAGCTTGGGGGGACTAGCGGGAGAGACAGATACGCAGTATTTT
CASSLGGLAGETDTQYF
>NA|NA|TRBV11-3|TRBJ1-1
TGTGCCAGCAGCCCCCCATTGACGAGGACTGAAGCTTTCTTT
CASSPPLTRTEAFF
>NA|NA|TRBV5-4|TRBJ2-1
TGTGCCAGCAGCTCAAGCTCCTACAATGAGCAGTTCTTC
CASSSSSYNEQFF
>NA|NA|TRBV6-5|TRBJ1-1
TGTGCCAGCATCCGATCTCCGGGGAACACTGAAGCTTTCTTT
CASIRSPGNTEAFF
>large|TRBD1|TRBV29-1|TRBJ1-1
TGCAGCGTTGAAGTCTTATACAGGGGACAGTACACTGAAGCTTTCTTT
CSVEVLYRGQYTEAFF
>NA|NA|TRBV7-9|TRBJ2-3
TGTGCCAGCAGCTTAACGGGAGTTGCGGATACGCAGTATTTT
CASSLTGVADTQYF